This passage covers 9 T cell receptor beta chains from one sample sequenced in a study of early T cells in non-severe SARS-CoV-2 infection. TCRdb passed the 5' RACE reads through MiXCR, listing each CDR3 protein once. The table lists tens of thousands of distinct CDR3 sequences, 6.1% of them singletons, with around an eighth in the top ten. Sequencing input: whole blood. These receptor sequences come from an adult who was a healthcare worker with PCR-confirmed SARS-CoV-2 infection or an uninfected control (not recorded which).

The sample holds many counts of this clonotype. This rearrangement joins TRBV30 to TRBJ2-6; 8 bases map to TRBD1. The CDR3 is made up of 22 amino acids. V was pared by 0 bases and J by 2 bases, with 21 bases of the junction left unmatched. Germline V gives CDR1 GTSNPN, CDR2 SVGIG (reference sequence). CDR3 DNA sequence: TGTGCCTGGAGTGTACAGGGATATGGCCAGGGGGCCTTTGAGGCTGGGGCCAACGTCCTGACTTTC. As protein: CAWSVQGYGQGAFEAGANVLTF.

The rearrangement joins TRBV9 to TRBJ2-3; 12 bases fit TRBD2. CDR3 length: 19 residues. Germline V gene sequence: CDR1 SGDLS, CDR2 YYNGEE. The V segment lost 1 base and the J segment 4 bases; nucleotides outside the gene matches: 13. Here the CDR3 reads CASSVTASGGESLADTQYF. CDR3 nucleotides: TGTGCCAGCAGCGTAACGGCTAGCGGGGGGGAGAGTTTGGCAGATACGCAGTATTTT.

This clonotype came up many times. This chain joins TRBV29-1 and TRBJ2-5, with TRBD2 identical over 11 bases. The V and J ends lost 5 bases and 1 base, in that order; junction bases with no gene match: 9. The length of the CDR3 is 16 residues. Germline V CDR1 and CDR2: SQVTM, ANQGSEA. Here the CDR3 reads CSVTPGTSGSQETQYF. CDR3 bases: TGCAGCGTTACCCCCGGGACTAGCGGCTCCCAAGAGACCCAGTACTTC.

V is TRBV5-1 and J is TRBJ1-5; D uncertain. CDR1 is SGHRS and CDR2 is YFSETQ in the germline V gene. V dropped 4 bases and J dropped 4 bases, with 9 bases sitting between them. The CDR3 spans 13 residues. The CDR3 spells CASSPDGNQPQHF. The CDR3 nucleotides read TGCGCCAGCAGCCCGGACGGGAATCAGCCCCAGCATTTT.

The J gene is TRBJ2-6, the V gene TRBV7-8; TRBD1 agrees at 8 bases. The V segment lost 3 bases and the J segment 0 bases; nucleotides outside the gene matches: 7. The CDR3 is 18 residues long. Germline assignment: CDR1 SGHVS and CDR2 FQNEAQ. The CDR3 DNA is TGTGCCAGCAGCTTCCTGGGGACAGGCATCTCTGGGGCCAACGTCCTGACTTTC. Protein: CASSFLGTGISGANVLTF.

This clonotype occurred many times. This chain joins TRBV28 and TRBJ2-4, with 8 positions matching TRBD2. The germline V gene encodes CDR1 MDHEN and CDR2 SYDVKM. The CDR3 has 15 residues. Trimming cost V 5 bases and J 6 bases; bases outside gene matches: 9. CDR3 residues: CASSEAGDRGNIQYF. The DNA of the CDR3 is TGTGCCAGCAGTGAAGCGGGGGACCGTGGAAACATTCAGTACTTC.

This chain joins TRBV30 and TRBJ1-6, with 7 bases aligning to TRBD1. Germline values: CDR1 GTSNPN, CDR2 SVGIG (reference sequence). Trimming took 5 bases from V and 10 from J; bases not matched to a gene: 8. The CDR3 contains 13 residues. CDR3 DNA: TGTGCCTGGGTGAGGGGGCGGCAGTCACCCCTCCACTTT. Translated: CAWVRGRQSPLHF.

The genes are TRBV28 and TRBJ2-7; D may be TRBD1 (6 bases). Germline V CDR1 and CDR2: MDHEN, SYDVKM. This CDR3 is built from 13 residues. Trimming removed 7 bases at V and 2 bases at J, with 12 bases between. The CDR3: CASTLRDTYEQYF. The CDR3 bases are TGTGCCAGCACCCTAAGGGACACCTACGAGCAGTACTTC.

A few counts support this clonotype. The rearrangement links TRBV28 to TRBJ2-5; D is unclear. Germline lookup yields CDR1 MDHEN and CDR2 SYDVKM. Trimming pared 5 bases from V and 0 bases from J, leaving 10 bases between. The CDR3 is 14 residues long. CDR3 loop: CASSDSAHQETQYF. The CDR3 DNA is TGTGCCAGCAGTGATTCAGCTCACCAAGAGACCCAGTACTTC.